This TCR beta chain was observed in a study of T cells in localized non-small cell lung cancer. This clone has just a few counts. The germline gives CDR1 SGHVS, CDR2 FQNEAQ. CDR3 length: 16 residues. Trimming left V 8 bases short and J 5 bases short, with 22 bases between. TCRdb's table, derived via immunoSEQ multiplex PCR, lists solely in-frame clones and lacks some. The sample lists some 37,000 clones, approximately 86% occurring once. The clonotype was recovered from a man aged 18 to 50 with stage I lung adenocarcinoma. V and J are TRBV7-8 and TRBJ1-5, with D perhaps matching TRBD1 (5 bases). The input for sequencing was peripheral blood, taken before any cancer treatment. The CDR3 here is CASSPPPREVHQPQHF. The CDR3 DNA sequence: TGTGCCAGCTCGCCCCCCCCCAGGGAGGTTCATCAGCCCCAGCATTTT. Full variable domain (outside the CDR3, taken from reference TRBV7-8 and TRBJ1-5): GAGVSQSPRYKVAKRGQDVALRCDPISGHVSLFWYQQALGQGPEFLTYFQNEAQLDKSGLPSDRFFAERPEGSVSTLKIQRTQQEDSAVYLCASSPPPREVHQPQHFGDGTRLSIL.